This paragraph covers one T cell receptor beta chain sequence. Antigen specificity is unknown. The sample carries other DNA sequences with the same CDR3. V was pared by 1 base and J by 2 bases, with 8 bases between. The length of the CDR3 is 14 residues. Per germline, CDR1 SEHNR and CDR2 FQNEAQ (reference sequence). Researchers ran the PCR with 60 Vbeta and 13 Jbeta primers. Assay used: immunoSEQ multiplex PCR; TCRdb lists only in-frame clones, some missing. The sample lists approximately 260,000 clones, over 90% occurring once. The record originates from a study of cytomegalovirus exposure and HLA in healthy donors. Points from the study as a whole: A later analysis linked a missense DCLRE1C variant to TCR beta V- and J-gene trimming. Highest at DRB1 and lowest at HLA-C, TCR association rates differed among HLA loci in a later analysis.

This clonotype was sampled from a girl between 2 and 10 years old in good health and CMV-seronegative. Sequenced sample: PBMCs. The rearrangement uses TRBV7-9 and TRBJ1-1; weak D call: TRBD1 (5 bases). The CDR3 loop reads CASSLVGGNTEAFF. The CDR3 DNA reads as TGTGCCAGCAGCTTAGTGGGGGGTAACACTGAAGCTTTCTTT.